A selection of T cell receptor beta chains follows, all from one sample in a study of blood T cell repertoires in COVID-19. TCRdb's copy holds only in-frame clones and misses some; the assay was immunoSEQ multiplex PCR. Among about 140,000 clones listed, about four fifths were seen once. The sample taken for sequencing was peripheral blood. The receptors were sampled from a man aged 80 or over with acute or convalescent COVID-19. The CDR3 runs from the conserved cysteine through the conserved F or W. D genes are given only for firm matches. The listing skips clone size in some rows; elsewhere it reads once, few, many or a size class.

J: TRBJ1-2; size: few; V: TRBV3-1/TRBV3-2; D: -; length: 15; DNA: TGTGCCAGCAGCCAAGATCGGGGTCCATCCTATGGCTACACCTTC; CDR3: CASSQDRGPSYGYTF
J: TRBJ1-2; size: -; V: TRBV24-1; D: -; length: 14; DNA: TGTGCCACCAGCGCTACCTCAGGCACCTATGGCTACACCTTC; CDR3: CATSATSGTYGYTF
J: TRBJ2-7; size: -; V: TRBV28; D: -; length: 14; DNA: TGTGCCAGCAGACCGGGGGGCGTGGGATACGAGCAGTACTTC; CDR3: CASRPGGVGYEQYF
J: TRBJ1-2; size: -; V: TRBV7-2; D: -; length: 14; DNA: TGTGCCAGCAGCTACTTGGGAGGGGCGGAAGGCTACACCTTC; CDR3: CASSYLGGAEGYTF
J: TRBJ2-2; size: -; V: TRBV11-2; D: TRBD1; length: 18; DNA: TGTGCCAGCAGCTTAGGGACAGGGGGCGTATCGGGCACCGGGGAGCTGTTTTTT; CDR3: CASSLGTGGVSGTGELFF
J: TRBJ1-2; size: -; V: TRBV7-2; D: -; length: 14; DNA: TGTGCCAGCAGCTTAGTCGGGCAGGGGTATGGCTACACCTTC; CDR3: CASSLVGQGYGYTF
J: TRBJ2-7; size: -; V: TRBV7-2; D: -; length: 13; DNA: TGTGCCAGCAGGACCCAGGGGATTGGCGAGCAGTACTTC; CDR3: CASRTQGIGEQYF
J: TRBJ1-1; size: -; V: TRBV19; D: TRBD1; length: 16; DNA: TGTGCCAGTAGCCCATTTCAGGGGGCAAGGAACACTGAAGCTTTCTTT; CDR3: CASSPFQGARNTEAFF
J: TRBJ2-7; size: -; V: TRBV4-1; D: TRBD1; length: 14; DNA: TGCGCCAGCAGCCTGAGACAGGGGGCCCTCGAGCAGTACTTC; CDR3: CASSLRQGALEQYF
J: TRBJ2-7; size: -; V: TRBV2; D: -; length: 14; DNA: TGTGCCAGCAGTGTAACAGAATTCTCCTACGAGCAGTACTTC; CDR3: CASSVTEFSYEQYF
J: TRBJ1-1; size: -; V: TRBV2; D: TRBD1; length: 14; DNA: TGTGCCAGCAGCGAACAGGGGGCTTGGGGCGGAGCTTTCTTT; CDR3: CASSEQGAWGGAFF
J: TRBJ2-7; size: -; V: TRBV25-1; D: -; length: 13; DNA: TGTGCCAGCAGTACGACGGGCCGGGGTGGGCAGTACTTC; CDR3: CASSTTGRGGQYF